The entry that follows covers one TCR beta chain sequence. Antigen unknown. The data originate from a study of T cells after yellow fever vaccination. TCRdb fed the 5' RACE reads into MiXCR, producing one record per CDR3 protein. The sample lists around 330,000 distinct CDR3 sequences, around 3.6% occurring once. Findings and limits, study-wide: Post-booster samples contained most primary-vaccination clones (more than 95% CD4, 88% CD8).

Trimming removed 5 bases at V and 7 bases at J, with 14 bases between. Per germline, CDR1 LNHDA and CDR2 SQIVND (reference sequence). The CDR3 covers 14 residues. This clonotype originated in a man aged 18 to 35 who received the YFV17D yellow fever vaccine. The rearrangement links TRBV19 to TRBJ1-4, with D tentatively TRBD1 (6 bases). Sequenced material: PBMCs, taken on the day of the yellow fever booster vaccination. This chain's CDR3 is CASSPRTAVEKLFF. The CDR3 DNA reads as TGTGCCAGTAGTCCGCGGACAGCGGTTGAAAAACTGTTTTTT.